These T cell receptor beta chains were read from a single sample in a study of CD8+ T cells in alopecia areata. Assay: immunoSEQ multiplex PCR; the TCRdb copy retains only in-frame clones and omits some. The table includes about 140,000 clones, roughly four fifths detected once. The sample was CD8+ T cells sorted from blood, taken at week 4, from a patient treated with tofacitinib. The receptors were sampled from a human donor with alopecia areata. Each CDR3 is given with its conserved first and last residue. Size is stated for part of the rows, as once, few or many counts, or as a class when the clone is expanded.

abundance | v_gene | CDR3aa
- | TRBV27 | CASSITGVEEKLFF
- | TRBV4-1 | CASSHNSDSAYEQYF
few | TRBV4-1 | CASSLGPGTGGHEQFF
- | TRBV4-1 | CASSPSGTGYEKLFF
- | TRBV30 | CAWTPLEGDTEAFF
once | TRBV27 | CASSFLNTEAFF
- | TRBV27 | CASSFLLRRGFQETQYF
- | TRBV7-9 | CASSYGQTGTF
- | TRBV7-9 | CASSLTSGGAKDTQYF
- | TRBV6-6 | CATAWGFNEQFF
- | TRBV9 | CASSVVSQDLYGYTF
- | TRBV7-9 | CASSLGRGAEAFF
- | TRBV4-2 | CASSQDMRGTSGAGELFF
- | TRBV19 | CASSTGEYTQYF
few | TRBV7-9 | CASSQTGADTQYF
- | TRBV27 | CASSLVSVGPNDNEQFF
- | TRBV18 | CASSPPLAGGETQYF
- | TRBV6-5 | CASSYGLAADTQYF
- | TRBV27 | CASKGGYEQYF
- | TRBV7-9 | CASSSTGIYGYTF
few | TRBV7-8 | CASSTGLAAYNEQFF
few | TRBV6-5 | CASSYSMRRAKNIQYF
- | TRBV27 | CASSLSPPSSGFTDTQYF
- | TRBV4-1 | CASSQPPPSNEQFF
- | TRBV6-5 | CASSYGSTDTQYF
- | TRBV6-5 | CASSYNSQETQYF
- | TRBV7-2 | CASSQDRPGLALDTQYF
few | TRBV5-1 | CASSLLQGAESTQYF
- | TRBV27 | CASRLIGGNNEQFF
- | TRBV9 | CASSVGTFTQETQYF
- | TRBV10-3 | CAINGQGSGDEQYF
- | TRBV9 | CASSAFRLAEPYEQYF
- | TRBV27 | CASSLGTGGNEKLFF
- | TRBV6-5 | CASSHVPDTQYF
- | TRBV13 | CASSPGTGGSPYEQYF
- | TRBV30 | CAWSNFPLEQYF
- | TRBV5-1 | CASSLTIGTNTEAFF
- | TRBV29-1 | CSAEGGTIYF
- | TRBV7-9 | CASMGQATYEQYF
- | TRBV7-9 | CASINTYRDFTYNEQFF
- | TRBV5-1 | CASSLANPDTQYF
- | TRBV27 | CASRIGTGPYEQYF